The clone carrying this T cell receptor (beta chain) was found many times. The record originates from a study of T cells in Graves' hyperthyroidism and ophthalmopathy. Study-level information: Peripheral blood was obtained at initial diagnosis, preceding any treatment.

If no ophthalmopathy progression occurred within 18 months, Graves' hyperthyroidism was stable. Diagnostic assessment was based on clinical symptoms, serum thyroxine and TRAb, thyroid ultrasound and orbital computed tomography. It was RNA transcripts that yielded the amplified TCR beta CDR3 regions. Initially, a first-round RT-PCR of the TCR CDR3 employed the HTBI primer set. TCRdb ran MiXCR on the multiplex PCR reads and lists one entry per CDR3 protein. The profile shows over 550,000 distinct CDR3 sequences, about a sixth of them singletons. Germline values: CDR1 SGHVS, CDR2 FNYEAQ. The CDR3 has 17 residues. Trimming removed 2 bases from V and 2 bases from J, with 17 bases in between.

The TCR comes from a woman aged 18-30 years with Graves' hyperthyroidism. V is TRBV7-6 and J is TRBJ2-3; maybe TRBD2 (7 bases). Sequenced input: blood. The CDR3: CASSLRVRGGNTDTQYF. CDR3 in DNA: TGTGCCAGCAGCTTACGAGTTCGCGGGGGCAACACAGATACGCAGTATTTT.